Listed below are T cell receptor beta chains from one sample, sequenced in a study of T-cell memory formation after mild COVID-19. TCRdb re-called the 5' RACE reads with MiXCR, one entry per CDR3 protein. The sample yields roughly 150,000 distinct CDR3 sequences, over 10% seen once. Sequenced material: PBMCs or a T cell subset sorted from them (not recorded which). The receptor set was obtained from a man aged 18 to 30 who had mild COVID-19 (a few samples of this study predate the infection). Cell type and time point are not known. Both conserved end residues are part of each CDR3. The order of the fields is clone size, D gene, J gene, V gene, CDR3 DNA, CDR3 protein. The D gene is left open where the match is weak. The size of a clone is reported for some rows only, either as once, few or many, or as a class for expanded clones.

size: -; D: -; J: TRBJ2-3; V: TRBV20-1; DNA: TGCAGTGCTAGACGAGGATTCGGCACAGATACGCAGTATTTT; CDR3: CSARRGFGTDTQYF
size: few; D: TRBD2; J: TRBJ2-1; V: TRBV14; DNA: TGTGCCAGCAGCCATTCTAGCGGGGTTGAGCAGTTCTTC; CDR3: CASSHSSGVEQFF
size: -; D: -; J: TRBJ1-1; V: TRBV20-1; DNA: TGCAGTGCTAGGCTAGCCCTGGGAACTGAAGCTTTCTTT; CDR3: CSARLALGTEAFF
size: many; D: -; J: TRBJ2-2; V: TRBV5-1; DNA: TGCGCCAGCGGGCCAAGGAACACCGGGGAGCTGTTTTTT; CDR3: CASGPRNTGELFF
size: many; D: TRBD2; J: TRBJ2-4; V: TRBV3-1; DNA: TGTGCCAGCAGCCCGACTAGCGGGGGGGCCAAAAACATTCAGTACTTC; CDR3: CASSPTSGGAKNIQYF
size: few; D: TRBD1; J: TRBJ2-1; V: TRBV15; DNA: TGTGCCACCAGGGCCGGGACAGGGGGTAATGAGCAGTTCTTC; CDR3: CATRAGTGGNEQFF
size: -; D: -; J: TRBJ1-1; V: TRBV28; DNA: TGTGCCAGCAGAATTATGACAGAGCAGCCTTTCTTT; CDR3: CASRIMTEQPFF
size: few; D: TRBD2; J: TRBJ2-7; V: TRBV19; DNA: TGTGCCAGTAGTATGGGGCTAGCGGGGGAATACTACGAGCAGTACTTC; CDR3: CASSMGLAGEYYEQYF
size: few; D: -; J: TRBJ2-1; V: TRBV12-3/TRBV12-4; DNA: TGTGCCAGCAGTTTCCCCTCGGGCAATGAGCAGTTCTTC; CDR3: CASSFPSGNEQFF
size: -; D: -; J: TRBJ1-2; V: TRBV20-1; DNA: TGCAGTGCTGCAAAGCAGCCAGCTAACTATGGCTACACCTTC; CDR3: CSAAKQPANYGYTF
size: few; D: TRBD2; J: TRBJ2-5; V: TRBV11-2; DNA: TGTGCCAGCAGCTACAGCGGGGGGGACCGGGAGACCCAGTACTTC; CDR3: CASSYSGGDRETQYF
size: -; D: -; J: TRBJ2-7; V: TRBV15; DNA: TGTGCCACCAGCAGAGAGAGCTGGTACGAGCAGTACTTC; CDR3: CATSRESWYEQYF
size: few; D: TRBD1; J: TRBJ1-1; V: TRBV5-1; DNA: TGCGCCAGCAGCAACCGACAGGGGGGCGCGTCTTTCTTT; CDR3: CASSNRQGGASFF
size: many; D: -; J: TRBJ2-3; V: TRBV20-1; DNA: TGCAGTGCTGGGGAGGCAGGCACAGATACGCAGTATTTT; CDR3: CSAGEAGTDTQYF
size: few; D: TRBD2; J: TRBJ2-3; V: TRBV10-3; DNA: TGTGCCATCAGAAGCCCGGGACTAGCGGCAGATACGCAGTATTTT; CDR3: CAIRSPGLAADTQYF
size: -; D: -; J: TRBJ1-6; V: TRBV5-1; DNA: TGCGCCAGCAGCTTGACAGCCGGGTGGCAGGCATATAATTCACCCCTCCACTTT; CDR3: CASSLTAGWQAYNSPLHF
size: few; D: -; J: TRBJ1-5; V: TRBV3-1; DNA: TGTGCCAGCAGCCAAGGCGGAACTAGCAATCAGCCCCAGCATTTT; CDR3: CASSQGGTSNQPQHF
size: few; D: TRBD2; J: TRBJ2-1; V: TRBV11-3; DNA: TGTGCCAGCAGCCCCCTGGGGGGGGGGTTGAGTGAGCAGTTCTTC; CDR3: CASSPLGGGLSEQFF
size: -; D: -; J: TRBJ2-3; V: TRBV30; DNA: TGTGCCTGGAGCGGGACAGATACGCAGTATTTT; CDR3: CAWSGTDTQYF
size: -; D: TRBD1; J: TRBJ2-2; V: TRBV20-1; DNA: TGCAGTGCGCCGACAGGGGCCAACACCGGGGAGCTGTTTTTT; CDR3: CSAPTGANTGELFF
size: few; D: -; J: TRBJ2-5; V: TRBV5-1; DNA: TGCGCCAGCGAGAGGGGTGAGACCCAGTACTTC; CDR3: CASERGETQYF
size: few; D: -; J: TRBJ1-3; V: TRBV12-3/TRBV12-4; DNA: TGTGCCAGCAGTTCCCTGGGATTCGGAAACACCATATATTTT; CDR3: CASSSLGFGNTIYF
size: -; D: -; J: TRBJ1-4; V: TRBV27; DNA: TGTGCCAGCAGTTTGTGGAATTCGGATGAAAAACTGTTTTTT; CDR3: CASSLWNSDEKLFF
size: few; D: -; J: TRBJ2-3; V: TRBV7-2; DNA: TGTGCCAGCAGCCGACAGGAGGATACGCAGTATTTT; CDR3: CASSRQEDTQYF
size: once; D: -; J: TRBJ2-3; V: TRBV6-5; DNA: TGTGCCAGCAGCTCCTGGGCTGCCACAGATACGCAGTATTTT; CDR3: CASSSWAATDTQYF
size: few; D: TRBD1; J: TRBJ1-2; V: TRBV18; DNA: TGTGCCAGCTCGTCCTCACAACAGGGGAACTATGGCTACACCTTC; CDR3: CASSSSQQGNYGYTF
size: -; D: -; J: TRBJ2-1; V: TRBV7-3; DNA: TGTGCCAGCAGCTTAAACAGTGGCCGGGTCAATGAGCAGTTCTTC; CDR3: CASSLNSGRVNEQFF
size: -; D: -; J: TRBJ2-5; V: TRBV15; DNA: TGTGCCACCAGCAGAGTCCCGGGAATTCGGGAGACCCAGTACTTC; CDR3: CATSRVPGIRETQYF
size: -; D: TRBD1; J: TRBJ1-2; V: TRBV6-6; DNA: TGTGCCAGCAGTTACCCCGGGACAGGGGAGGGCTACACCTTC; CDR3: CASSYPGTGEGYTF
size: -; D: -; J: TRBJ2-5; V: TRBV6-2/TRBV6-3; DNA: TGTGCCAGCAGTTACGGGTTCGGCAGCCAAGAGACCCAGTACTTC; CDR3: CASSYGFGSQETQYF
size: many; D: -; J: TRBJ2-5; V: TRBV7-3; DNA: TGTGCCAGCAGCCTCGGGACCAACCAGGGAGAGACCCAGTACTTC; CDR3: CASSLGTNQGETQYF
size: -; D: TRBD1; J: TRBJ1-1; V: TRBV18; DNA: TGTGCCAGCTCACCAGGGCCGACAGGGTTGAACACTGAAGCTTTCTTT; CDR3: CASSPGPTGLNTEAFF
size: -; D: -; J: TRBJ2-7; V: TRBV6-5; DNA: TGTGCCAGCAGTTACAGTTACAGCACCTACGAGCAGTACTTC; CDR3: CASSYSYSTYEQYF
size: few; D: -; J: TRBJ2-1; V: TRBV27; DNA: TGTGCCACCTCCGGGAGCGACAATGAGCAGTTCTTC; CDR3: CATSGSDNEQFF
size: few; D: -; J: TRBJ1-5; V: TRBV4-2; DNA: TGTGCCAGCAGCCGAACCAGGGGCCCCAACCGGAATCAGCCCCAGCATTTT; CDR3: CASSRTRGPNRNQPQHF
size: -; D: -; J: TRBJ2-5; V: TRBV18; DNA: TGTGCCAGCTCACCAGCAGGGTCCGAGACCCAGTACTTC; CDR3: CASSPAGSETQYF